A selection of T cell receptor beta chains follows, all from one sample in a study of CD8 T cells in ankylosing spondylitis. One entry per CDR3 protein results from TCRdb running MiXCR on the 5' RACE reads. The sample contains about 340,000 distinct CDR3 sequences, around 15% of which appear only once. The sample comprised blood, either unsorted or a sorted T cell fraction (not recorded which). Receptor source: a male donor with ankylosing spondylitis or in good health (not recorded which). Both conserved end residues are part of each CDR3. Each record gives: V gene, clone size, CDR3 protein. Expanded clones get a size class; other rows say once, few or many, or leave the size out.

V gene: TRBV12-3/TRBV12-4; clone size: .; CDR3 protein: CASTLAGGGGEQYF
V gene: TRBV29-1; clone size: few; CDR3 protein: CSVDFGGLETQYF
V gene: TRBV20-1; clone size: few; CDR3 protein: CSALRTGDTQYF
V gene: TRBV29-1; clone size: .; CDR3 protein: CSVGTGGANEQFF
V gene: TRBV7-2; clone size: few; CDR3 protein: CASSSRGYTGELFF
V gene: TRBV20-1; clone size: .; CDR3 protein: CSARDAAGGSSYEQYF
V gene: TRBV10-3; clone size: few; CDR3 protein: CAISEEGSGPTEQYF
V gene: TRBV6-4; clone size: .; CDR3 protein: CASSVESNTGELFF
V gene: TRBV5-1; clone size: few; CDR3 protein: CASSRGTSGSQYNEQFF
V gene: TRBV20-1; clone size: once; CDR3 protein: CSATALKGEQFF
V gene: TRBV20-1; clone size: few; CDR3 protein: CSAIDEGYEQYF
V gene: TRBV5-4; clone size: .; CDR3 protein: CASSAGGKTYEQYF
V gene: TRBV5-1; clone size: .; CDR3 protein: CASSPSTDLSSYEQYF
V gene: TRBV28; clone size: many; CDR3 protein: CASEIRDRTYEQYF
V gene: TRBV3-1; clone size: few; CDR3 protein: CASSQESGHPYEQYF
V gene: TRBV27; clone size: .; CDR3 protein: CASSPPFTGGGTEAFF
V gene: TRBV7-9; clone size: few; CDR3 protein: CASSLESQPQHF
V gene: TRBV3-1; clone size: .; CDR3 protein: CASSQRPGESAQHF
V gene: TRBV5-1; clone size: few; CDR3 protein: CASRGTGGNTIYF